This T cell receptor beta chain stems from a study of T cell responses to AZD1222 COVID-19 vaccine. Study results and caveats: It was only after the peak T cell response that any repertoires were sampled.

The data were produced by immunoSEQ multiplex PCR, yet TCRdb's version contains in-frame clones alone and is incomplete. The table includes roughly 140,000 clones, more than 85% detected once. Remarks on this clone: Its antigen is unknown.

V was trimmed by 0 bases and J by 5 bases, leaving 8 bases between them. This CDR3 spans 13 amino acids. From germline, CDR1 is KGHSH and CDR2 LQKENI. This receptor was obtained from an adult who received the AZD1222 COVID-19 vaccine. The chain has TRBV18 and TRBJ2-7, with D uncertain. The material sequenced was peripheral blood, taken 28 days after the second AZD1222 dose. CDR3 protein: CASSPPSTDEQYF. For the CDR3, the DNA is TGTGCCAGCTCACCACCCAGCACCGACGAGCAGTACTTC.